This is a list of T cell receptor beta chains from one sample in a study of response to subunit inactivated influenza vaccine. TCRdb analysed the RT-PCR reads with MiXCR anew, one entry per CDR3 protein. Of around 500,000 distinct CDR3 sequences detected, about a tenth appear once; the ten largest clones hold roughly 12%. The source was PBMCs from blood, collected roughly 46 days after vaccination. Every receptor here comes from a man in his forties or fifties who received an inactivated influenza vaccine. The CDR3 runs from the conserved cysteine through the conserved F or W. Fields, in order: V gene, D gene, clone size, J gene, CDR3 DNA, CDR3 protein. D genes are given only for firm matches. Clone size is shown for a subset of rows, as once, few, many or a class of expanded clone.

>TRBV5-1|NA|many|TRBJ2-7
TGCGCCAGCAGCTTAGCGGCAGCCTACGAGCAGTACTTC
CASSLAAAYEQYF
>TRBV15|TRBD1|few|TRBJ1-1
TGTGCCACCAGCAGAGGTTCCCAGGGGGCCACTGAAGCTTTCTTT
CATSRGSQGATEAFF
>TRBV28|NA|few|TRBJ2-7
TGTGCCAGCAAGGGCGTCCCCTACGAGCAGTACTTC
CASKGVPYEQYF
>TRBV15|NA|NA|TRBJ2-6
TGTGCCACCAGCCCGCTAGCGTCCCGCTCTGGGGCCAACGTCCTGACTTTC
CATSPLASRSGANVLTF
>TRBV7-9|NA|few|TRBJ2-6
TGTGCCAGCAGCCATAGCTCTGGGGCCAACGTCCTGACTTTC
CASSHSSGANVLTF
>TRBV20-1|TRBD2|NA|TRBJ2-7
TGCAGTGCAGCCGGGACTAGCGGGGGGGCAGTCTACGAGCAGTACTTC
CSAAGTSGGAVYEQYF
>TRBV5-6|TRBD1|NA|TRBJ1-4
TGTGCCAGCAGCTCCGGGACAGGATGGACTGAAAAACTGTTTTTT
CASSSGTGWTEKLFF
>TRBV12-3/TRBV12-4|NA|many|TRBJ1-1
TGTGCCAGCAGTTTGGTAAAGGGCACTGAAGCTTTCTTT
CASSLVKGTEAFF
>TRBV20-1|NA|few|TRBJ2-1
TGCAGTGCTAGACCCCCCTCAGGCCGAATCACTGAGCAGTTCTTC
CSARPPSGRITEQFF
>TRBV6-5|TRBD2|few|TRBJ2-3
TGTGCCAGCAGTTACGTCGGGGGGGGGCCGTCAGATACGCAGTATTTT
CASSYVGGGPSDTQYF
>TRBV6-2/TRBV6-3|NA|NA|TRBJ1-1
TGTGCCAGCAGTTATAGGTACGGACCTGAAGCTTTCTTT
CASSYRYGPEAFF
>TRBV20-1|NA|many|TRBJ1-1
TGCAGTGCTAGAGGTACAGGGATCCCTGAAGCTTTCTTT
CSARGTGIPEAFF
>TRBV20-1|NA|NA|TRBJ1-1
TGCAGTGCTAGTTACGTTGAAGCTTTCTTT
CSASYVEAFF
>TRBV11-3|NA|NA|TRBJ1-1
TGTGCCAGCAGCCAGACGATGAACACTGAAGCTTTCTTT
CASSQTMNTEAFF
>TRBV5-1|NA|few|TRBJ2-4
TGCGCCAGCAGCTTGGCCGGGGTCATTCGTTCCGCAAACATTCAGTACTTC
CASSLAGVIRSANIQYF
>TRBV29-1|TRBD1|NA|TRBJ1-4
TGCAGCGTTGGCAGGGGGTATAATGAAAAACTGTTTTTT
CSVGRGYNEKLFF
>TRBV6-2/TRBV6-3|NA|NA|TRBJ2-7
TGTGCCAGCAGGGGCAACTACGAGCAGTACTTC
CASRGNYEQYF
>TRBV5-1|NA|few|TRBJ2-7
TGCGCCAGCAGCTTGGATCCCGGATACTACGAGCAGTACTTC
CASSLDPGYYEQYF
>TRBV2|TRBD2|NA|TRBJ2-3
TGTGCCAGCAGGGCGACTAGCGGGAGTGCAGATACGCAGTATTTT
CASRATSGSADTQYF
>TRBV29-1|TRBD1|few|TRBJ1-1
TGCAGCGTCGAAAACAGGGGAAGGACTGAAGCTTTCTTT
CSVENRGRTEAFF
>TRBV29-1|TRBD1|few|TRBJ2-7
TGCAGCGTCCCCGGGACAGCACCCTACGAGCAGTACTTC
CSVPGTAPYEQYF
>TRBV4-2|NA|NA|TRBJ2-5
TGTGCCAGCAGCCCAGGAGGGCCCCAAGAGACCCAGTACTTC
CASSPGGPQETQYF
>TRBV24-1|TRBD1|NA|TRBJ1-1
TGTGCCACCAGGCAGGGGGCAGAAGCTTTCTTT
CATRQGAEAFF
>TRBV7-9|TRBD1|few|TRBJ2-7
TGTGCCAGCAGCGGAGTCAGGGGGCGCTTATGGGAGCAGTACTTC
CASSGVRGRLWEQYF
>TRBV6-2/TRBV6-3|TRBD1|medium-sized|TRBJ2-3
TGTGCCAGCAGTCCTACCACTCCGGGACAGGGGGCAGATACGCAGTATTTT
CASSPTTPGQGADTQYF
>TRBV12-3/TRBV12-4|NA|many|TRBJ1-1
TGTGCCAGCAGTTTAGGGAGGGCTGAAGCTTTCTTT
CASSLGRAEAFF
>TRBV5-5|NA|few|TRBJ2-1
TGTGCCAGCAGCTTGATACTAGACAATGAGCAGTTCTTC
CASSLILDNEQFF
>TRBV20-1|NA|NA|TRBJ2-6
TGCAGTGCTAGGGGACTCTCTGGGGCCAACGTCCTGACTTTC
CSARGLSGANVLTF
>TRBV5-8|NA|few|TRBJ1-2
TGTGCCAGCAGCTTGAGAGGGGGACTCAACTATGGCTACACCTTC
CASSLRGGLNYGYTF
>TRBV10-3|TRBD1|many|TRBJ1-5
TGTGCCATCAGTGTTCAGGGGGCAGGTCAGCCCCAGCATTTT
CAISVQGAGQPQHF
>TRBV6-5|TRBD2|once|TRBJ2-3
TGTGCCAGCAGTAACCAGCCCTGGGGGGGGAGCACAGATACGCAGTATTTT
CASSNQPWGGSTDTQYF
>TRBV11-2|TRBD1|many|TRBJ2-3
TGTGCCAGCAGCCCGGGACAGAACACAGATACGCAGTATTTT
CASSPGQNTDTQYF
>TRBV5-1|TRBD2|NA|TRBJ2-6
TGCGCCAGCAAGCCTAGCGGGGCCGCGGGGGCCAACGTCCTGACTTTC
CASKPSGAAGANVLTF
>TRBV2|NA|NA|TRBJ2-2
TGTGCCAGCAGTGATGGAAGGGGAAGTAACACCGGGGAGCTGTTTTTT
CASSDGRGSNTGELFF
>TRBV4-2|NA|NA|TRBJ2-5
TGTGCCAGCAGCCACGAATCCATGGAAGCGACCCAGTACTTC
CASSHESMEATQYF
>TRBV7-8|NA|NA|TRBJ2-7
TGTGCCAGCAGCGCGACTAGTAGGTTCTACGAGCAGTACTTC
CASSATSRFYEQYF
>TRBV5-1|NA|many|TRBJ2-5
TGCGCCAGCAGCCCCACTGGGTTGGGAGAGACCCAGTACTTC
CASSPTGLGETQYF
>TRBV5-1|NA|many|TRBJ1-4
TGCGCCAGCAGCCCCGGGTCGTCCGTCGAAAAACTGTTTTTT
CASSPGSSVEKLFF
>TRBV12-3/TRBV12-4|TRBD1|few|TRBJ1-2
TGTGCCAGCAGTCCCCGGACAGGGGAACCCTATGGCTACACCTTC
CASSPRTGEPYGYTF
>TRBV12-3/TRBV12-4|TRBD1|NA|TRBJ2-7
TGTGCCAGCAGTCCCACGCGGACAGGGGGCTACGAGCAGTACTTC
CASSPTRTGGYEQYF
>TRBV12-3/TRBV12-4|NA|NA|TRBJ2-3
TGTGCCAGCGCCTTAGGTGGCGGGACCGCATACACAGATACGCAGTATTTT
CASALGGGTAYTDTQYF
>TRBV20-1|NA|NA|TRBJ1-1
TGCAGTGCTAGGCCCAAGGGGGTAGACACTGAAGCTTTCTTT
CSARPKGVDTEAFF
>TRBV5-1|NA|NA|TRBJ2-5
TGCGCCAGCAGCCTCCCCAGCCCCCAAGAGACCCAGTACTTC
CASSLPSPQETQYF
>TRBV6-2/TRBV6-3|TRBD2|NA|TRBJ2-2
TGTGCTGGAGCGGGGGGGCCAAGCGGCGGGGAGCTGTTTTTT
CAGAGGPSGGELFF
>TRBV5-6|NA|many|TRBJ2-7
TGTGCCAGCAGCTACCGGGACGGATCCTACGAGCAGTACTTC
CASSYRDGSYEQYF
>TRBV20-1|TRBD1|NA|TRBJ1-5
TGCAGTGCTGGGGGACAGCTCGGTCAGCCCCAGCATTTT
CSAGGQLGQPQHF
>TRBV6-1|NA|few|TRBJ2-5
TGTGCCAGCACCATGATCACCATTGAGGAGACCCAGTACTTC
CASTMITIEETQYF
>TRBV15|NA|NA|TRBJ1-5
TGTGCCACCAGCGGACCAGGGGTAAGTCAGCCCCAGCATTTT
CATSGPGVSQPQHF
>TRBV4-3|NA|many|TRBJ2-1
TGCGCCAGCAGCCAAGGTCTAGAAGGGCGTGGTGAGCAGTTCTTC
CASSQGLEGRGEQFF
>TRBV12-3/TRBV12-4|NA|many|TRBJ2-4
TGTGCCAGCAGTTTCATCGGATCCAAAAACATTCAGTACTTC
CASSFIGSKNIQYF
>TRBV28|NA|NA|TRBJ2-3
TGTGCCAGCAGCTCCGCGGAAGGGGCGACAGATACGCAGTATTTT
CASSSAEGATDTQYF